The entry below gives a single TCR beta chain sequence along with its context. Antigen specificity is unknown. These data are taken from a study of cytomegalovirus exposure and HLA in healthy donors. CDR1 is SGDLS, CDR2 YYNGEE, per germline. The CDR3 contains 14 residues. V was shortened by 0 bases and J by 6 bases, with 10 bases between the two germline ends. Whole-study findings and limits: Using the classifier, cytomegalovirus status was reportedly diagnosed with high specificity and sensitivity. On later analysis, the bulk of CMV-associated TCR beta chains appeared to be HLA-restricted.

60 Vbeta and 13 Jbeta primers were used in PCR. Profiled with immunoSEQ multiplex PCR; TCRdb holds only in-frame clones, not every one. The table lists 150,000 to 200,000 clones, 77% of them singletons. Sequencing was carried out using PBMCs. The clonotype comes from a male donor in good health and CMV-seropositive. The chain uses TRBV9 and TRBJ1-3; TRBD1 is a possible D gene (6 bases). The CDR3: CASSVGTVSNTIYF. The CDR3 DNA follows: TGTGCCAGCAGCGTAGGGACAGTTTCAAACACCATATATTTT.